The clone carrying this T cell receptor beta chain has just one count. TCRdb's table, derived via immunoSEQ multiplex PCR, lists solely in-frame clones and lacks some. Among hundreds of thousands of clones, 75% to 85% were seen once, and the ten largest hold about 0.012%. V trimming: 6 bases; J trimming: 4 bases; junction bases outside the gene matches: 6. Germline values: CDR1 MNHNS, CDR2 SASEGT. This CDR3 spans 15 amino acids. This specimen comes from a study of shared T cell receptors in the human thymus. This same sample was also taken into another study, of human thymus T cells. That report notes: Corrective heart surgery yielded the resections from which the thymus tissue came. Blood and thymic repertoires both appeared biased in V and J gene usage. There were highly overlapping thymic repertoires among unrelated individuals, as related research reported.

The chain is built from TRBV6-1 and TRBJ1-5; 10 nucleotides line up with TRBD1. This clonotype was sampled from a boy under two years old with a congenital heart defect. Sequencing input: thymocytes. CDR3 sequence (DNA): TGTGCCAGCAGCAACTCGGGACAGGGGAATCAGCCCCAGCATTTT. Translating gives CASSNSGQGNQPQHF.